A selection of T cell receptor beta chains follows, all from one sample in a study of T cell responses to AZD1222 COVID-19 vaccine. The data were produced by immunoSEQ multiplex PCR, yet TCRdb's version contains in-frame clones alone and is incomplete. Altogether around 150,000 clones are present, approximately 95% being singletons, with the ten largest covering approximately 7%. The sample was peripheral blood, taken 28 days after the second AZD1222 dose. The receptors shown here come from an adult who received the AZD1222 COVID-19 vaccine. Both conserved end residues are trimmed from each CDR3.

V	J	CDR3
TRBV7-9	TRBJ1-4	ASSPTMEGAWEKLF
TRBV18	TRBJ2-3	ASSPPAKTDTQY
TRBV18	TRBJ2-3	ASSPPGLPSNTDTQY
TRBV5-5	TRBJ1-4	ASSLVQRNEKLF
TRBV5-6	TRBJ1-2	ASSGVGGNYGYT
TRBV19	TRBJ2-3	ASSTSSSDTQY
TRBV5-1	TRBJ2-5	ASSSSEYQETQY
TRBV6-6	TRBJ1-1	ASSYSTGLNTEAF
TRBV6-1	TRBJ2-1	ASSEFPGQHNEQF
TRBV12-3/TRBV12-4	TRBJ2-3	ASSFDSTDTQY
TRBV6-4	TRBJ1-5	ASSSGLHQPQH
TRBV10-3	TRBJ1-5	AISESTTVRRDQPQH
TRBV3-1/TRBV3-2	TRBJ1-5	ASSQGPEQPQH
TRBV7-2	TRBJ2-3	ASRGTSGRKRDTQY
TRBV29-1	TRBJ1-1	SVGWGPGNTEAF
TRBV19	TRBJ1-2	ASSIGVLINYGYT
TRBV2	TRBJ1-6	ASSAVAYNSPLH
TRBV5-8	TRBJ1-1	ASSFWGKNTEAF
TRBV7-2	TRBJ2-7	ASSPQSISYEQY
TRBV4-1	TRBJ1-1	ASSHTGGDTEAF
TRBV4-1	TRBJ1-6	ASSQAPGQNYSYNSPLH
TRBV27	TRBJ2-6	ASSFFTGGSGANVLT
TRBV7-9	TRBJ2-7	ASSFGLSYEQY
TRBV6-6	TRBJ2-1	ASSYQGVNEQF
TRBV7-2	TRBJ1-2	ASSFYLTGAKDGYT
TRBV21-1	TRBJ1-4	ASSRESSDEKLF
TRBV2	TRBJ2-5	ASSGSGAGEETQY
TRBV7-8	TRBJ2-7	ASSSGPSYEQY
TRBV21-1	TRBJ1-3	ASSKARKGLRGGNTIY
TRBV28	TRBJ2-1	ASSLGYEQF
TRBV30	TRBJ2-3	AWEGRDTQY
TRBV30	TRBJ1-1	AWSVSDRDPEAF
TRBV11-3	TRBJ1-2	ASSRTGTVLYGYT
TRBV7-2	TRBJ1-3	ASSLDGRQGNTIY
TRBV3-1/TRBV3-2	TRBJ1-5	ASSQGMVNQPQH
TRBV29-1	TRBJ2-6	SALVGANVLT
TRBV5-1	TRBJ2-2	ASSPDTNTGELF
TRBV7-9	TRBJ1-6	ASSSQGGPYNSPLH
TRBV9	TRBJ2-2	ASSVAGTGGELF
TRBV7-3	TRBJ1-1	ASSATGMNTEAF
TRBV27	TRBJ1-1	ASSLSSRGLVNTEAF
TRBV27	TRBJ2-3	ASSRDQAGVPDTQY
TRBV9	TRBJ1-3	ASSGRQGSGNTIY
TRBV6-5	TRBJ1-4	ASSLTPGGEKLF
TRBV6-2/TRBV6-3	TRBJ2-7	ASSLAGSAYEQY
TRBV14	TRBJ1-2	ASSQLPIRQISFGYT
TRBV20-1	TRBJ2-1	SASPGHEQF
TRBV9	TRBJ1-2	ASSVGLGQGNNYGYT
TRBV7-9	TRBJ1-3	ASSPRTLSGNTIY
TRBV27	TRBJ1-5	ASSSRQGNNQPQH
TRBV5-1	TRBJ2-3	ASRDGDGASTDTQY
TRBV5-1	TRBJ1-2	ASTSGNYGYT
TRBV20-1	TRBJ2-3	SASSPGLAGGTDTQY
TRBV5-8	TRBJ1-2	ASSSAPPGAIYGYT